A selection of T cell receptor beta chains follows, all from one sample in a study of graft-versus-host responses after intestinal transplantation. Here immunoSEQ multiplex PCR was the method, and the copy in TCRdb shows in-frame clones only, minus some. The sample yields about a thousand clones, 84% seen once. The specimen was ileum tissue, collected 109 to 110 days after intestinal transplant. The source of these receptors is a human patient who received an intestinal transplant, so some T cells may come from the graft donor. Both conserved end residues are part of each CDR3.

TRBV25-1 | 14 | CASSGTSYSETQYF
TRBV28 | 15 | CASSLEGQGFTEAFF
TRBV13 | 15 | CASSLSGRERDTQYF
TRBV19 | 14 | CASSTRGQGQPQHF
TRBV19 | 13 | CASRLTGNTEAFF
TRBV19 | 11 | CASRAKETQYF
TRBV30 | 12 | CAWDSVYHEQYF
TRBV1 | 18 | CTSRGLCLCTSRANVLTF
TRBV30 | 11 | CAWRITDTQYF
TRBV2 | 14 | CASSERRGNTEAFF
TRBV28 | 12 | CASSLQNNEQFF
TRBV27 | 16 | CASSLSGGRVMGGYTF
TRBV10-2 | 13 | CASVAELYNEQFF
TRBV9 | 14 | CASSERERIDTQYF
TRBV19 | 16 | CASSIPRDRGHTEAFF
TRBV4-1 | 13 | CASSSGLADEQFF
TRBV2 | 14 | CASSRSDMNTEAFF
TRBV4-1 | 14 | CASSQGATNEKLFF
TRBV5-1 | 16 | CASSLVTSGRTDTQYF
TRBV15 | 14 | CATSRDREGVEQYF
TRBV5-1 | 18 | CASSTGTSGFSSYNEQFF
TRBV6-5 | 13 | CASSSIQGYGYTF
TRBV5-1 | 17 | CASSDRSGTGYSDTQYF
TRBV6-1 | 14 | CASSTGTGPYEQYF
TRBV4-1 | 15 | CASSFIVSDQETQYF
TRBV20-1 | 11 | CSARGGTEAFF
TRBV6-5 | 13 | CASSYQDRDEQYF
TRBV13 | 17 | CASSPRLAGVSTDTQYF
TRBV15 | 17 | CATSRGESTEDNYGYTF
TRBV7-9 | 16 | CASSLVGGLGRTEQFF
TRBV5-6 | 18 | CASSLPGRDWDRNYGYTF
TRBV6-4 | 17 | CASSQVYPHGKTYGYTF
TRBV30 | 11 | CAWSQITEAFF
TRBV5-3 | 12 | CARSFHPTEAFF
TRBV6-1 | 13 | CASSSKSDSEQYF
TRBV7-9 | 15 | CASSLRDSPQETQYF
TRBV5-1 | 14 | CASSEQGLLETQYF
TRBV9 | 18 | CASSVGASGSFFYNEQFF
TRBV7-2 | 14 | CASSLGLRSYEQYF
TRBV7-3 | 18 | CASSFARPGTGGADTQYF
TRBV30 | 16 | CAWLKVSDRDLETQYF
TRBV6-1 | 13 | CAVRGRNGEKLFF
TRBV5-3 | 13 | CASSLEAGVEQYF
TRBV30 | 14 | CAWSWGLGDYEQYF
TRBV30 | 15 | CAWSVWREGHNEQFF
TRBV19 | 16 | CASSHRESPAYNEQFF
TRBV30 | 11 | CAWRIGSPLHF
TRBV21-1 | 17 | CASSVRLANTIRTEAFF
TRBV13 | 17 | CASSLGGRASLYNEQFF
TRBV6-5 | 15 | CASSYHPSSYNEQFF
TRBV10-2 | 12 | CASNELATGQFF
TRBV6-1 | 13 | CASSRDIENIQYF
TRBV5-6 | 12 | CASSLGGRTQYF
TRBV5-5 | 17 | CASRRTGDFGSGNTIYF
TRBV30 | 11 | CAWNGAGELFF
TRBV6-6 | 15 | CASSYGLGYQETQYF
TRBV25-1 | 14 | CASSEQFSNQPQHF